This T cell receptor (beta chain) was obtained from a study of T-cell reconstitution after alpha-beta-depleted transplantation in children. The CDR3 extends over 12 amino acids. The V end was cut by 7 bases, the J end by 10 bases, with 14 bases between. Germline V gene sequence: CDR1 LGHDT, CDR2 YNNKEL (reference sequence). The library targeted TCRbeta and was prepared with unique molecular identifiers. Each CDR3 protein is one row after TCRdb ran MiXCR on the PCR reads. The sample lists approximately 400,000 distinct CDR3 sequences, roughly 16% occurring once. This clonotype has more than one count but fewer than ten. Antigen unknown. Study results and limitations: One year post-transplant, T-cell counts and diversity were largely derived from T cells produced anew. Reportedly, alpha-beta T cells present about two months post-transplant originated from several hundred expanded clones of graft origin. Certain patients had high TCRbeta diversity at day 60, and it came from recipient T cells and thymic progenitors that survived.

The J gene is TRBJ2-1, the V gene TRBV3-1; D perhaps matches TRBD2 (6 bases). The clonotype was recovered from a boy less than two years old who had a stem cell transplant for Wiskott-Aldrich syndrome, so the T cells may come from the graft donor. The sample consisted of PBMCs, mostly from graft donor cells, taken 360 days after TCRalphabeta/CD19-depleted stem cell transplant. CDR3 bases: TGTGCCAGCACCCTCTCAGGGAGGGAGCAGTTCTTC. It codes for CASTLSGREQFF.